This T cell receptor (beta chain) was identified in a study of T cells after posttransplantation cyclophosphamide. Generated by immunoSEQ multiplex PCR, the TCRdb table keeps only in-frame clones and is missing some. The table lists around 34,000 clones, no singletons, with 2.5% in the top ten. This CDR3 has 15 amino acids. V lost 0 bases, J lost 0 bases, and 6 bases lay in between. Germline values: CDR1 LNHDA, CDR2 SQIVND (reference sequence). This clone appeared many times. Sequenced sample: PBMCs. The genes are TRBV19 and TRBJ1-3; D unresolved. The TCR originated in a man aged 45-65 years in good health, CMV-negative, and a related stem cell transplant donor. The CDR3 loop is CASSIDVRSGNTIYF. The CDR3, as DNA: TGTGCCAGTAGTATAGATGTGCGCTCTGGAAACACCATATATTTT.